Included here is one T cell receptor beta chain sequence, with context. Its specificity is unknown. These data originate in a study of blood T cells in healthy people across ages. Study outcomes and limitations: Across the age range, TCR beta diversity per million T cells fell in a roughly linear way.

The use of a sample-barcoded 5' primer and a J-beta primer mix characterized a second PCR of about 6 to 12 cycles. Each cDNA molecule was tagged by a template-switch adaptor that had 12 random nucleotides. TCRdb ran MiXCR on the 5' RACE reads and lists one entry per CDR3 protein. The sample holds about 930,000 distinct CDR3 sequences, approximately 32% seen once. Germline lookup yields CDR1 DFQATT and CDR2 SNEGSKA (reference sequence). V was clipped by 0 bases and J by 3 bases; unmatched bases: 8. The length of the CDR3 is 15 residues. The sample also formed part of further work on T cells of mothers and their children.

Sample: blood. The receptor's source is a middle-aged woman in good health. The rearrangement uses TRBV20-1 and TRBJ2-7, with TRBD2 identical over 7 bases. The CDR3 DNA follows: TGCAGTGCTAGAGATAACGGGAGGAGTTTCTACGAGCAGTACTTC. Translating gives CSARDNGRSFYEQYF.